The 23 T cell receptor beta chains listed next were all sequenced from one sample in a study of T cells after yellow fever vaccination. One entry per CDR3 protein, called by TCRdb with MiXCR from the 5' RACE reads. The profile covers about 320,000 distinct CDR3 sequences, with over 3.5% appearing a single time and roughly a fifth taken by the ten largest. The sequenced sample was PBMCs, obtained 15 days after the yellow fever booster vaccination. Source of these receptors: a man aged 18 to 30 who received the YFV17D yellow fever vaccine.

This clonotype was seen only a few times. The V gene is TRBV4-1, the J gene TRBJ1-2, with unresolved D. Between the trimmed V and J ends, which lost 0 bases and 2 bases, there was a span of 7 bases. CDR1 MGHRA and CDR2 YSYEKL come from the germline V gene. The CDR3 contains 14 residues. The CDR3, as DNA: TGCGCCAGCAGCCAAGATCGGAAAAACTATGGCTACACCTTC. Residues: CASSQDRKNYGYTF.

This clonotype has a handful of counts. The genes are TRBV11-2 and TRBJ1-1; 9 bases map to TRBD1. CDR1 is SGHAT and CDR2 is FQNNGV in the germline V gene. Unmatched junction bases numbered 12, after V lost 7 bases and J lost 6 bases. The CDR3 runs 15 residues. The CDR3: CASTRQGDSNPEAFF. The CDR3 DNA reads TGTGCCAGCACCCGACAGGGGGACAGCAATCCTGAAGCTTTCTTT.

This clonotype was recorded a few times. J is TRBJ1-4 and V is TRBV24-1; 7 bases match TRBD1. Looked up from germline, CDR1 is KGHDR and CDR2 is SFDVKD. J lost 9 bases, V lost 4 bases, and 7 bases had no gene match. The CDR3 is 14 amino acids. The CDR3 sequence: CATSDLGTEKKLFF. The CDR3 DNA reads TGTGCCACCAGTGACCTAGGGACAGAGAAAAAACTGTTTTTT.

V gene TRBV5-4 combines with J gene TRBJ1-1; D is possibly TRBD1 (5 bases). The CDR3 contains 13 residues. V shed 0 bases and J shed 6 bases, with 9 bases lying between them. The germline V gene encodes CDR1 SGHNT and CDR2 YYREEE (reference sequence). For the CDR3, the DNA is TGTGCCAGCAGCTTGGAGGGGATCGCTGAAGCTTTCTTT. This sequence encodes CASSLEGIAEAFF.

The genes are TRBV5-1 and TRBJ2-2; the D gene could be TRBD1 or TRBD2 (5 bases each). The CDR3 totals 15 residues. Germline values: CDR1 SGHRS, CDR2 YFSETQ. The V end lost 5 bases, the J end lost 7 bases, and 18 bases lay between the germline ends. CDR3 DNA: TGCGCCAGCAGTCCCGGGACGAATCCGGGCGGGGAGCTGTTTTTT. Residues: CASSPGTNPGGELFF.

This clonotype has ten or more counts. The chain uses TRBV6-5 and TRBJ1-4, with a weak D call TRBD1 (5 bases). The V and J ends lost 2 bases and 8 bases respectively, with 12 bases between them. This CDR3 region has 14 residues. Germline V CDR1 and CDR2: MNHEY, SVGAGI. DNA for the CDR3: TGTGCCAGCAGTTACGATGGGACGAGGGAAAAACTGTTTTTT. Its protein product is CASSYDGTREKLFF.

This clonotype was recorded many times. The chain links TRBV5-5 to TRBJ2-7; D possibly corresponds to TRBD1 (5 bases). The CDR3 extends over 15 amino acids. Per germline, CDR1 SGHKS and CDR2 YYEKEE (reference sequence). V was pared by 0 bases and J by 3 bases, with 13 bases between. DNA for the CDR3: TGTGCCAGCAGCTTGGGAATTCAGGGAAGCTACGAGCAGTACGTC. This sequence encodes CASSLGIQGSYEQYV.

V and J are TRBV5-1 and TRBJ2-3; TRBD2 matches at 13 bases. V lost 1 base, J lost 3 bases, and 8 bases stayed unmatched. Looked up from germline, CDR1 is SGHRS and CDR2 is YFSETQ. This CDR3 has 18 amino acids. The CDR3 region is CASSLTSGGAHGTDTQYF. The DNA for the CDR3 is TGCGCCAGCAGCTTGACTAGCGGGGGGGCCCACGGGACAGATACGCAGTATTTT.

The chain has TRBV19 and TRBJ2-3; D call uncertain. The V gene's germline CDR1 is LNHDA and CDR2 SQIVND (reference sequence). The CDR3 covers 13 residues. The V gene lost 4 bases and the J gene lost 2 bases, with 7 bases spanning the gap. The CDR3 region is CASSTTFTDTQYF. CDR3 sequence (DNA): TGTGCCAGTAGTACTACGTTCACAGATACGCAGTATTTT.

This clonotype occurred many times. This chain connects TRBV6-5 to TRBJ2-7, with D possibly TRBD2 on 5 matching bases. The germline gives CDR1 MNHEY, CDR2 SVGAGI. The CDR3 consists of 14 residues. The ends were cut back, 6 bases at V and 2 bases at J, with 14 bases in the middle. CDR3 DNA: TGTGCCAGCAGCCCTCGGCGGGCCACCTACGAGCAGTACGTC. Amino acid sequence: CASSPRRATYEQYV.

This clonotype was detected ten times or more. The V call is TRBV12-3 or TRBV12-4, the J call TRBJ2-2, with 8 positions matching TRBD1. Trimming took 6 bases from V and 10 from J; bases not matched to a gene: 10. The CDR3 spans 14 residues. CDR3 in DNA: TGTGCCAGCAGCCGAATAGGACAGGGTTTGGAGCTGTTTTTT. Its protein is CASSRIGQGLELFF.

The V gene is TRBV7-9, the J gene TRBJ2-3; 8 bases map to TRBD2. V was pared by 2 bases and J by 0 bases, with 7 bases of the junction left unmatched. Germline CDR1 SEHNR, CDR2 FQNEAQ (reference sequence). The CDR3 sequence is 17 residues long. As DNA, the CDR3 is TGTGCCAGCAGCTTACGGGGGGGCCGGTTCAGCACAGATACGCAGTATTTT. Residues: CASSLRGGRFSTDTQYF. The variable domain in full, completed from reference TRBV7-9 and TRBJ2-3, reads DTGVSQNPRHKITKRGQNVTFRCDPISEHNRLYWYRQTLGQGPEFLTYFQNEAQLEKSRLLSDRFSAERPKGSFSTLEIQRTEQGDSAMYLCASSLRGGRFSTDTQYFGPGTRLTVL.

This clonotype was found many times. The rearrangement uses TRBV5-1 and TRBJ1-1; possibly TRBD1 for D (5 bases). Per germline, CDR1 SGHRS and CDR2 YFSETQ. With 4 bases removed from V and 0 bases from J, the gap between germline ends came to 13 bases. The CDR3 contains 15 residues. The CDR3 reads CASSPTDSLNTEAFF. CDR3 sequence (DNA): TGCGCCAGCAGCCCCACCGACAGCTTGAACACTGAAGCTTTCTTT.

Concerning this clonotype: At one end, the junction sequence differs from germline, possibly due to a read error. This chain joins TRBV7-2 and TRBJ1-6; possible D gene TRBD1, 5 bases. CDR1 and CDR2 from the germline V gene are SGHTA and FQGNSA. The CDR3 contains 13 residues. The CDR3 loop is CASGFAGDSPLHF. As DNA, the CDR3 is TGTGCCAGCGGCTTCGCGGGGGATTCACCCCTCCACTTT.

The chain is built from TRBV12-3 or TRBV12-4 and TRBJ1-2, with D perhaps TRBD1 (5 bases). There are 16 residues in the CDR3. Deletions cut 4 bases from V and 4 bases from J, with 19 bases between. The CDR3 loop reads CASSSLSRAPIYGYTF. The DNA for the CDR3 is TGTGCCAGCAGTTCCCTTAGCAGGGCCCCTATCTATGGCTACACCTTC.

The chain recombines TRBV10-2 with TRBJ1-4; tentative D call: TRBD1 (5 bases). V lost 0 bases, J lost 5 bases, and 16 bases lay in between. This CDR3 is 17 amino acids long. Germline CDR1 is WSHSY and CDR2 is SAAADI. CDR3 nucleotides: TGCGCCAGCAGTGAGTCGGGGCGTCGGGACGGGAATGAAAAACTGTTTTTT. This gives the protein CASSESGRRDGNEKLFF.

This clonotype was seen more than once but under ten times. The V gene is TRBV20-1, the J gene TRBJ2-5, with a possible D match to TRBD1 (6 bases). CDR1 and CDR2 from the germline V gene are DFQATT and SNEGSKA (reference sequence). Trimming left V 3 bases short and J 0 bases short, with 14 bases between. CDR3 length: 15 amino acids. CDR3 protein: CSARVGQGHQETQYF. The CDR3 DNA sequence: TGCAGTGCTAGGGTGGGGCAGGGGCACCAAGAGACCCAGTACTTC.

This clonotype occurred a few times. This chain uses TRBV5-6 with TRBJ1-5; 11 nucleotides match TRBD1. From germline, CDR1 is SGHDT and CDR2 YYEEEE. With 2 bases clipped from V and 10 bases from J, the junction kept 5 bases outside the gene matches. CDR3 length equals 14 residues. CDR3 sequence: CASSFGTGGKPQHF. The CDR3 bases are TGTGCCAGCAGCTTTGGGACAGGGGGAAAACCCCAGCATTTT.

This clonotype has ten or more counts. Germline is not matched at one junction end, which may reflect a read error. The rearrangement uses TRBV5-1 and TRBJ2-6; TRBD1 might be the D (6 bases). The V gene's germline CDR1 is SGHRS and CDR2 YFSETQ. This CDR3 has 16 amino acids. The CDR3 coding sequence is TGCGCCAGCAGCCCCCTCCCAGGGGTTGGGCCCAACGTCCTGACTTTC. It yields the protein CASSPLPGVGPNVLTF. Drawing the rest from reference TRBV5-1 and TRBJ2-6, the complete variable domain is KAGVTQTPRYLIKTRGQQVTLSCSPISGHRSVSWYQQTPGQGLQFLFEYFSETQRNKGNFPGRFSGRQFSNSRSEMNVSTLELGDSALYLCASSPLPGVGPNVLTFGAGSRLTVL.

This clonotype was picked up many times. The chain is built from TRBV25-1 and TRBJ2-7; TRBD1 matches 7 bases. CDR3 length: 17 residues. Germline V lookup: CDR1 MGHDK, CDR2 SYGVNS. V shed 1 base, J shed 2 bases, and the junction held 11 bases outside the gene matches. As DNA, the CDR3 is TGTGCCAGCAGTGAATTTTCGTCCACAGGGGCAGCCTACGAGCAGTACTTC. Its translation: CASSEFSSTGAAYEQYF.

This clonotype was picked up a small number of times. The chain employs TRBV20-1 and TRBJ2-7; perhaps TRBD2 as D (5 bases). The CDR3 loop spans 12 amino acids. With 6 bases removed from V and 4 bases from J, the gap between germline ends came to 13 bases. Looked up from germline, CDR1 is DFQATT and CDR2 is SNEGSKA (reference sequence). Written as DNA, the CDR3 is TGCAGTGCCCGAGGGCCAAGGTACGAGCAGTACTTC. Residues: CSARGPRYEQYF.

This clonotype was recorded a few times. This chain joins TRBV12-3 or TRBV12-4 and TRBJ1-6; 8 bases map to TRBD1. The trim removed 3 bases at V and 6 bases at J, leaving 7 bases unmatched. CDR3 length: 16 amino acids. The CDR3 is CASSFGSTGANSPLHF. The CDR3 DNA is TGTGCCAGCAGTTTTGGCTCGACAGGGGCTAATTCACCCCTCCACTTT.

This clonotype came up many times. The chain uses TRBV20-1 and TRBJ1-5; D is unclear. CDR3 length equals 12 residues. CDR1 DFQATT and CDR2 SNEGSKA come from the germline V gene (reference sequence). V was trimmed by 3 bases and J by 4 bases, leaving 7 bases between them. In nucleotides, the CDR3 is TGCAGTGCTAGCACCGTGAATCAGCCCCAGCATTTT. Translating gives CSASTVNQPQHF.